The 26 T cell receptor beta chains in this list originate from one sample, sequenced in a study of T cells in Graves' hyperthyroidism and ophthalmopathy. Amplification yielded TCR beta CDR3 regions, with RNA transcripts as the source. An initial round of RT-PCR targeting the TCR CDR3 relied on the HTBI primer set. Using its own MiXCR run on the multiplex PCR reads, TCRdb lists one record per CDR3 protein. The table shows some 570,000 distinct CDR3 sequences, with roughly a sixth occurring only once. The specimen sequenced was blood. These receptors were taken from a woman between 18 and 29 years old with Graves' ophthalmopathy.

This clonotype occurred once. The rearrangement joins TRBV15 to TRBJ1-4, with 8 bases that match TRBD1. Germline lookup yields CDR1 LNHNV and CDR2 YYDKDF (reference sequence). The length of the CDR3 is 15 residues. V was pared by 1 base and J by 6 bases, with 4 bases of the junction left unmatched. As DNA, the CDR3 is TGTGCCACCAGCAGAGTGCAGGGGGCGGATGAAAAACTGTTTTTT. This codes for CATSRVQGADEKLFF.

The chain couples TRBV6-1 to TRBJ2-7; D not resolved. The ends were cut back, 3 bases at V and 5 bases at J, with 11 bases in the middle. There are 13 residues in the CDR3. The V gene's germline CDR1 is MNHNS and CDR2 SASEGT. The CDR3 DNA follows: TGTGCCAGCAGTGAGGGCAGAGCCCACGAGCAGTACTTC. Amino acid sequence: CASSEGRAHEQYF.

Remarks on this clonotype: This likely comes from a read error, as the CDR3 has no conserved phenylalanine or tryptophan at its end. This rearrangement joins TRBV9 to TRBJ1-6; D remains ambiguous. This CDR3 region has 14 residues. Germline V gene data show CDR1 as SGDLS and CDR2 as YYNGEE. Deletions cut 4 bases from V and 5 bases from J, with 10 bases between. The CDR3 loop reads CASSPQTDNSPLHS. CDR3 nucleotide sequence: TGTGCCAGCAGCCCCCAGACGGATAATTCACCCCTCCACTCT.

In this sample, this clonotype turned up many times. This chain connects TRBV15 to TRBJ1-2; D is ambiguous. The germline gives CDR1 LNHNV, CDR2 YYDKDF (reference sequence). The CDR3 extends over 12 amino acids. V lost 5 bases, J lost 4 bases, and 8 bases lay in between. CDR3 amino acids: CATSQQSYGYTF. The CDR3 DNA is TGTGCCACCAGCCAACAGTCCTATGGCTACACCTTC.

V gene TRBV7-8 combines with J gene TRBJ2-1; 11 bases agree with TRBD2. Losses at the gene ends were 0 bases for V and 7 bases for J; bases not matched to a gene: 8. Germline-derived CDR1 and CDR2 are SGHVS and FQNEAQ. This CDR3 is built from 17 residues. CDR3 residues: CASSLALAGGLGNEQFF. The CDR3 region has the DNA TGTGCCAGCAGCTTAGCCCTAGCGGGAGGTCTCGGTAATGAGCAGTTCTTC.

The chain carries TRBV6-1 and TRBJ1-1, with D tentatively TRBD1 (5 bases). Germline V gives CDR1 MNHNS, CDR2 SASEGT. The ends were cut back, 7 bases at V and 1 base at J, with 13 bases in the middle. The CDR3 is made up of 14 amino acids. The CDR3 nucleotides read TGTGCCAGCACCCCGACAGTCGCGAACACTGAAGCTTTCTTT. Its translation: CASTPTVANTEAFF.

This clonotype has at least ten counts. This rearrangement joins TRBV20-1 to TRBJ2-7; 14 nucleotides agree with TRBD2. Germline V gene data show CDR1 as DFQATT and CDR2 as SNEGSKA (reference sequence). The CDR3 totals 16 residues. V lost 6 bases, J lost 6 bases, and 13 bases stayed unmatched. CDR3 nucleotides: TGCAGTGCCCCTCCCGGGGGGACTAGCGGGAGTCGCGAGCAGTACTTC. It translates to CSAPPGGTSGSREQYF.

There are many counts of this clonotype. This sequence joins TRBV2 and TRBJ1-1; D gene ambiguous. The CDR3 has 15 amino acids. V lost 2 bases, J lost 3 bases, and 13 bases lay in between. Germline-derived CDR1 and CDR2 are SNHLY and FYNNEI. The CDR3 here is CASSEQLYGDTEAFF. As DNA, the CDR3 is TGTGCCAGCAGTGAACAGCTATATGGGGACACTGAAGCTTTCTTT.

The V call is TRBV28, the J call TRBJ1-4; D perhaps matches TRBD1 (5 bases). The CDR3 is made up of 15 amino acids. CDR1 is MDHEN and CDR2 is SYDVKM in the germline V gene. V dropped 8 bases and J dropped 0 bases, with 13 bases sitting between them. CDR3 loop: CASAMTVATNEKLFF. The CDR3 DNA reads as TGTGCCAGCGCAATGACAGTTGCAACTAATGAAAAACTGTTTTTT. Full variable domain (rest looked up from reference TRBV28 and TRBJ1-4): DVKVTQSSRYLVKRTGEKVFLECVQDMDHENMFWYRQDPGLGLRLIYFSYDVKMKEKGDIPEGYSVSREKKERFSLILESASTNQTSMYLCASAMTVATNEKLFFGSGTQLSVL.

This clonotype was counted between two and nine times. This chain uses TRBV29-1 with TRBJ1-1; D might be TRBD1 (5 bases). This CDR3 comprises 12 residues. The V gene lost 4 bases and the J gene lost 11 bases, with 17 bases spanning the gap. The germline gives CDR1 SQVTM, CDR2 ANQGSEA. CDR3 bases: TGCAGCGTTGGGTGGGGCAAGCTATGGGCTTTCTTT. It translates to CSVGWGKLWAFF. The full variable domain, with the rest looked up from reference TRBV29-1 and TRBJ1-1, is SAVISQKPSRDICQRGTSLTIQCQVDSQVTMMFWYRQQPGQSLTLIATANQGSEATYESGFVIDKFPISRPNLTFSTLTVSNMSPEDSSIYLCSVGWGKLWAFFGQGTRLTVV.

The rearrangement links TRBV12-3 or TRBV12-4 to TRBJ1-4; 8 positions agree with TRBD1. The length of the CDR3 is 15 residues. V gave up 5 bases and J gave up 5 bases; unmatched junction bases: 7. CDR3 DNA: TGTGCCAGCAGTCGATACCGGGACAGGAATGAAAAACTGTTTTTT. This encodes CASSRYRDRNEKLFF.

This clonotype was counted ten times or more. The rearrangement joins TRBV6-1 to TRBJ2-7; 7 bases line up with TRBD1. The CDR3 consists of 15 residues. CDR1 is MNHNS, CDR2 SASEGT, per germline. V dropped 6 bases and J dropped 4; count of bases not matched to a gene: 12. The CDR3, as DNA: TGTGCCAGCAGCCCGCAATACGGGACAGTATACGAGCAGTACTTC. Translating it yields CASSPQYGTVYEQYF.

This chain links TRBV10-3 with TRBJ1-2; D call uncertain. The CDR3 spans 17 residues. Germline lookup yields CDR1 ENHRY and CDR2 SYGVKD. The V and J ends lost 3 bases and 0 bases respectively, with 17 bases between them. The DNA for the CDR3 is TGTGCCATCAGTGATGGCTTGCTCCGGGCCACTAACTATGGCTACACCTTC. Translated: CAISDGLLRATNYGYTF.

The CDR3 spells CASSYQGAGTEAFF. CDR3 in DNA: TGTGCCAGCAGTTACCAGGGGGCAGGCACTGAAGCTTTCTTT. The chain uses TRBV6-5 and TRBJ1-1; 8 nucleotides match TRBD1. The J segment lost 4 bases and the V segment lost 2 bases, leaving 3 bases of the junction unmatched. The V gene's germline CDR1 is MNHEY and CDR2 SVGAGI. There are 14 residues in the CDR3.

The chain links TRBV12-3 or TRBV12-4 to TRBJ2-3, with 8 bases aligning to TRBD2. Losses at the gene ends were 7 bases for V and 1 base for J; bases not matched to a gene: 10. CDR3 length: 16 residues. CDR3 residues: CASTSGRSIGTDTQYF. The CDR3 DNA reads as TGTGCCAGCACTAGCGGGCGGTCTATTGGCACAGATACGCAGTATTTT.

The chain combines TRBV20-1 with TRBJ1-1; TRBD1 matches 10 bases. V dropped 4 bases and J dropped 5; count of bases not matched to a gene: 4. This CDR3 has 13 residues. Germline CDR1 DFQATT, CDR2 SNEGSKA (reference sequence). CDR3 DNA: TGCAGTGCTACCCCGGGACAGGGGACTGAAGCTTTCTTT. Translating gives CSATPGQGTEAFF.

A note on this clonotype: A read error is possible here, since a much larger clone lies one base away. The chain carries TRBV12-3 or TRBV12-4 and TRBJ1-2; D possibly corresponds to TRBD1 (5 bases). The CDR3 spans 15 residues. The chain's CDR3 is CAGRASREANYGYTF. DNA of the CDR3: TGTGCCGGCAGGGCCTCCAGGGAAGCTAACTATGGCTACACCTTC.

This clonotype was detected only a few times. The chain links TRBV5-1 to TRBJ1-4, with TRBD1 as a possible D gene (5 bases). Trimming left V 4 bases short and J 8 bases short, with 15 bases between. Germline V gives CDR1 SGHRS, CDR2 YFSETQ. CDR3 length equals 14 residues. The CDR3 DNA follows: TGCGCCAGCAGCGTCGGAGGGACGGAGGAAAAACTGTTTTTT. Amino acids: CASSVGGTEEKLFF.

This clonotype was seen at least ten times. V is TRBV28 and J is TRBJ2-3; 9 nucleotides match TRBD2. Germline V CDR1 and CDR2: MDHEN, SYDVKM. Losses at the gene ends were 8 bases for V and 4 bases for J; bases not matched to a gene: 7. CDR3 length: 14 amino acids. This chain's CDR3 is CASLERGAADTQYF. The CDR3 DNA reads TGTGCCAGCTTAGAGCGGGGGGCTGCAGATACGCAGTATTTT.

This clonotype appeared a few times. CDR3 amino acids: CASSYANTEAFF. The CDR3 DNA follows: TGTGCCAGCAGTTACGCCAACACTGAAGCTTTCTTT. V gene TRBV6-2 or TRBV6-3 combines with J gene TRBJ1-1; D gene unclear. Deletions cut 2 bases from V and 2 bases from J, with 3 bases between. The CDR3 consists of 12 residues. The germline gives CDR1 MNHEY, CDR2 SVGEGT.

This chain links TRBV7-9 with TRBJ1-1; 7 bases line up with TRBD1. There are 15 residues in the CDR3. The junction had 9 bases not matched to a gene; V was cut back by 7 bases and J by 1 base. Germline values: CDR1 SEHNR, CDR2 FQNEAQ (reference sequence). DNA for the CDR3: TGTGCCAGCAACGAACAGGGGACACGGAACACTGAAGCTTTCTTT. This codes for CASNEQGTRNTEAFF.

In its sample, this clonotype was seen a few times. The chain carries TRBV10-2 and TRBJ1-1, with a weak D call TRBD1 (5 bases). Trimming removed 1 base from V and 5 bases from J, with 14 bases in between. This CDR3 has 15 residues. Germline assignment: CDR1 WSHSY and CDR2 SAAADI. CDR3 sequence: CASSEYPRGITEAFF. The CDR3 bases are TGCGCCAGCAGTGAGTATCCGAGGGGTATAACTGAAGCTTTCTTT.

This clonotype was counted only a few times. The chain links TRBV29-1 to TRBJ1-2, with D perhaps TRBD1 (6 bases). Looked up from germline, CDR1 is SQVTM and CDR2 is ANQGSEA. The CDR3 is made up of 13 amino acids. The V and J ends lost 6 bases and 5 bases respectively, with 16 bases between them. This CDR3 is CSVLLDSRYGYTF. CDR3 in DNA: TGCAGCGTGCTACTGGACAGTCGGTATGGCTACACCTTC.

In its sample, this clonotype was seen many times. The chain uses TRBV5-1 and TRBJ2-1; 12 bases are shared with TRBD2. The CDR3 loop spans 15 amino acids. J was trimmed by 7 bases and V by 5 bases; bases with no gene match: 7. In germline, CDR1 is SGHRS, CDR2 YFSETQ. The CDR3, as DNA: TGCGCCAGCAGGTTACTAGCGGGGGGATCGAATGAGCAGTTCTTC. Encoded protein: CASRLLAGGSNEQFF.

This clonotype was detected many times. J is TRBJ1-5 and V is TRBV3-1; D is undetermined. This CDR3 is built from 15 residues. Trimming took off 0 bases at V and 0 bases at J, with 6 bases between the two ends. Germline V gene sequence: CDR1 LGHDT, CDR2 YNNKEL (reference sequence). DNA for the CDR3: TGTGCCAGCAGCCAAGAGTGGGGTAGCAATCAGCCCCAGCATTTT. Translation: CASSQEWGSNQPQHF.

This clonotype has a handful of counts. CDR3 residues: CASSEQGTGKSMGYTF. The CDR3, as DNA: TGTGCCAGCAGCGAACAAGGGACAGGGAAATCTATGGGCTACACCTTC. The chain recombines TRBV3-1 with TRBJ1-2; 9 nucleotides align to TRBD1. V was pared by 5 bases and J by 8 bases, with 15 bases of the junction left unmatched. This CDR3 has 16 amino acids. Germline assignment: CDR1 LGHDT and CDR2 YNNKEL (reference sequence).